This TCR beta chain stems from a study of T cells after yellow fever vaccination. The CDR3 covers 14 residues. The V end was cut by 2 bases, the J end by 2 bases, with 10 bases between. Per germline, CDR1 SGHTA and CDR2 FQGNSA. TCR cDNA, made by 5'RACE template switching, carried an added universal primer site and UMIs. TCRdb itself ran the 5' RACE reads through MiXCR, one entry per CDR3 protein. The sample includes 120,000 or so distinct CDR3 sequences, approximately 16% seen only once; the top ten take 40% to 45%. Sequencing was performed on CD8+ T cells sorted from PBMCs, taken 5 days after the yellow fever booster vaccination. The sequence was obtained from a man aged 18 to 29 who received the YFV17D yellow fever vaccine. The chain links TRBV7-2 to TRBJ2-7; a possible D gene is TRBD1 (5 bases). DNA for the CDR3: TGTGCCAGCAGCTTAAGTCCAGGGACCTACGAGCAGTACTTC. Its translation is CASSLSPGTYEQYF.